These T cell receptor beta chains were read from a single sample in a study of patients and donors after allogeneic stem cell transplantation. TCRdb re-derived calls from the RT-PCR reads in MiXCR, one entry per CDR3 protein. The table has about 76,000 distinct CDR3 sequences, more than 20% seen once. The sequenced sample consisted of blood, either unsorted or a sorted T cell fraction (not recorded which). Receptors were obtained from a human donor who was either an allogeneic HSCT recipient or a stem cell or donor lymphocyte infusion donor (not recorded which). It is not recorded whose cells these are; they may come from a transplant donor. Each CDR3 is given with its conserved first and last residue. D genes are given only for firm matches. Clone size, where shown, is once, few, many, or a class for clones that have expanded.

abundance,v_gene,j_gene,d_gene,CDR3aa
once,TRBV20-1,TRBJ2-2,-,CSVIAPPGELFF
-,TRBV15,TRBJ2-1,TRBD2,CATSREPGLAGGRASYNEQFF
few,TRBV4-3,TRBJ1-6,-,CASSQDNISPLHF
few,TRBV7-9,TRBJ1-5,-,CASSYGLGINQPQHF
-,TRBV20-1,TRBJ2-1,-,CSARGPASYNEQFF
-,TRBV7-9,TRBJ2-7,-,CASSTQGRYEQYF
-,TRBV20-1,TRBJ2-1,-,CSAIGTNSYNEQFF
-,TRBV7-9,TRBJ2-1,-,CASSFQTANEQFF
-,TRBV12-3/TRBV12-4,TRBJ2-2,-,CASNRLLTGELFF
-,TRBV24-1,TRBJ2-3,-,CAIAQGRDTQYF
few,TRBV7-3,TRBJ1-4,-,CASSSVQGEKLFF
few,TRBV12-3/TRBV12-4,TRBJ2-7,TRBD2,CASSLAGRLGEQYF
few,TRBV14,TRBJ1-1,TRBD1,CASTLTGSLVFF
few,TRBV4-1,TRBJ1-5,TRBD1,CASSQMPRGRLARGPQHF
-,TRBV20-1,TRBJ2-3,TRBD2,CSVLAGGTDTQYF
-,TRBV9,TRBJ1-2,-,CASSAGPVGPPNYGYTF
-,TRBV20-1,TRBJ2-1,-,CSASSGPEQFF
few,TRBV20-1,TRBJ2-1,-,CSARIASPEQFF
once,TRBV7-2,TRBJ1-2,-,CASSLVGGPVYGYTF
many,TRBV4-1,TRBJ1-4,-,CASSPRLQRSGEKLFF
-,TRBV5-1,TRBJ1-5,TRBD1,CASSLGPGGAYQPQHF
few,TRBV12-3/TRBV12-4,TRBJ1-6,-,CASVLSGRDNSPLHF
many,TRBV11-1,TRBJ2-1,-,CASSRESYNEQFF
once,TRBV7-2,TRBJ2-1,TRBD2,CASSFLAGDNEQFF
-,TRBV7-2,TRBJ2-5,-,CASSLSRGSSLDQETQYF
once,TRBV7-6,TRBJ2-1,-,CASSLVGQGDEQFF